This is a list of T cell receptor beta chains from one sample in a study of blood T cell repertoires in COVID-19. This table comes from immunoSEQ multiplex PCR, and its TCRdb copy is limited to in-frame clones, with some not included. Of approximately 50,000 clones listed, around nine tenths are singletons. The sequenced sample was peripheral blood. These receptors were obtained from a middle-aged man with acute or convalescent COVID-19. Both conserved end residues are part of each CDR3. Fields, in order: V gene, J gene, CDR3 length, CDR3 protein.

TRBV19	TRBJ1-5	16	CASSAPTGGADQPQHF
TRBV29-1	TRBJ2-1	14	CSLAGLAGHNEQFF
TRBV7-2	TRBJ2-1	15	CASSTWLGGSNEQFF
TRBV10-3	TRBJ2-5	18	CATQNSGQGPGGGETQYF
TRBV13	TRBJ2-1	15	CASSSGTSGYNEQFF
TRBV6-5	TRBJ2-3	15	CASSYSLAEVDTQYF
TRBV27	TRBJ1-1	15	CASSSPTGVDTEAFF
TRBV3-1/TRBV3-2	TRBJ1-4	15	CASRVGGTTNEKLFF
TRBV6-5	TRBJ2-7	15	CASTVLLAGTYEQYF
TRBV19	TRBJ2-6	17	CASSMVTGASGANVLTF
TRBV19	TRBJ2-5	15	CASSIDVKGRETQYF
TRBV7-9	TRBJ2-5	12	CARGAVSETQYF
TRBV7-9	TRBJ2-1	13	CASSPGSYNEQFF
TRBV19	TRBJ2-6	14	CASIPSSGANVLTF
TRBV4-2	TRBJ1-2	13	CASSQRGFYGYTF
TRBV19	TRBJ1-3	15	CASLRGGFSGNTIYF
TRBV10-2	TRBJ2-1	13	CASSESGGPEQFF
TRBV28	TRBJ1-2	14	CASRRQGPVYGYTF
TRBV11-2	TRBJ1-2	13	CASSPGHAYGYTF
TRBV5-1	TRBJ1-2	13	CASSSGTGTGYTF
TRBV7-9	TRBJ1-2	14	CASSQTGTGYGYTF
TRBV28	TRBJ1-5	14	CASSLGGGNQPQHF
TRBV4-3	TRBJ2-4	15	CASSQAVARADIQYF
TRBV30	TRBJ1-3	15	CAWSTGGKAGNTIYF
TRBV6-5	TRBJ2-7	13	CASSTVSSYEQYF
TRBV7-2	TRBJ2-5	15	CVSSLVPGGRETQYF
TRBV19	TRBJ1-5	16	CATRGQGGQGNQPQHF
TRBV14	TRBJ2-5	16	CASSQARGRAVETQYF